The 28 T cell receptor beta chains below come from one sample, sequenced in a study of T cells after yellow fever vaccination. TCRdb reprocessed the 5' RACE reads via MiXCR and lists one record per CDR3 protein. The data hold about 50,000 distinct CDR3 sequences, with approximately 7% observed a single time. This specimen was CD8+ T cells sorted from PBMCs, taken on the day of the first yellow fever vaccination. These TCRs come from a man aged 18 to 30 who received the YFV17D yellow fever vaccine.

This clonotype was found many times. The chain recombines TRBV4-1 with TRBJ2-1; a possible D gene is TRBD2 (6 bases). The CDR3 sequence is 15 residues long. V was trimmed by 3 bases and J by 4 bases, leaving 13 bases between them. CDR1 is MGHRA and CDR2 is YSYEKL in the germline V gene. The CDR3 bases are TGCGCCAGCAGCCAGCGGGGCAGCAAGTACAATGAGCAGTTCTTC. Its protein product is CASSQRGSKYNEQFF.

This clonotype was detected many times. The rearrangement uses TRBV4-1 and TRBJ1-1, with D possibly being TRBD1 (5 bases). The CDR3 is made up of 15 amino acids. Per the germline V gene, CDR1 is MGHRA and CDR2 is YSYEKL. Trimming removed 4 bases at V and 2 bases at J, with 14 bases between. The CDR3 region has the DNA TGCGCCAGCAGCCGCCGTCGGGGGTCTAACACTGAAGCTTTCTTT. It translates to CASSRRRGSNTEAFF.

This clonotype was seen a few times. This chain connects TRBV3-1 to TRBJ2-1; TRBD2 is a possible D gene (6 bases). The CDR3 extends over 16 amino acids. Per the germline V gene, CDR1 is LGHDT and CDR2 is YNNKEL (reference sequence). Trimming took off 8 bases at V and 4 bases at J, with 21 bases between the two ends. In DNA, the CDR3 is TGTGCCAGCGGTTCAAATCTGGACTATCTATACAATGAGCAGTTCTTC. It is translated as CASGSNLDYLYNEQFF.

This clonotype was seen more than once but under ten times. The J gene is TRBJ2-1, the V gene TRBV7-9; TRBD1 matches at 7 bases. After removal of 1 base from V and 8 bases from J, the junction contained 5 bases not matched to a gene. The CDR3 runs 14 residues. Germline CDR1 is SEHNR and CDR2 is FQNEAQ (reference sequence). CDR3 coding DNA: TGTGCCAGCAGCTTAGTACAGGGGACCCATGAGCAGTTCTTC. Translating it yields CASSLVQGTHEQFF. The whole variable domain, remainder taken from reference TRBV7-9 and TRBJ2-1, is DTGVSQNPRHKITKRGQNVTFRCDPISEHNRLYWYRQTLGQGPEFLTYFQNEAQLEKSRLLSDRFSAERPKGSFSTLEIQRTEQGDSAMYLCASSLVQGTHEQFFGPGTRLTVL.

This clonotype was seen ten or more times. The V gene is TRBV7-2, the J gene TRBJ2-3; the D is unclear. This CDR3 comprises 15 residues. V lost 4 bases and J 1 base, leaving 12 bases between the germline ends. Germline CDR1 is SGHTA and CDR2 is FQGNSA. This CDR3 reads CASSSDSMGTDTQYF. The CDR3 bases are TGTGCCAGCAGCTCCGATAGCATGGGCACAGATACGCAGTATTTT.

This chain connects TRBV12-3 or TRBV12-4 to TRBJ2-3; possibly TRBD2 for D (5 bases). CDR3 length equals 13 residues. The V end was cut by 6 bases, the J end by 3 bases, with 10 bases between. CDR3 residues: CASSRGLTDTQYF. The DNA of the CDR3 is TGTGCCAGCAGCCGAGGGTTAACAGATACGCAGTATTTT.

This clonotype was found many times. The chain combines TRBV27 with TRBJ2-7; TRBD1 agrees at 7 bases. The CDR3 spans 15 residues. CDR1 and CDR2 from the germline V gene are MNHEY and SMNVEV (reference sequence). V gave up 2 bases and J gave up 7 bases; unmatched junction bases: 11. As DNA, the CDR3 is TGTGCCAGCAGTTTAAGACCGACAGGGATCTGGGAGCAGTACTTC. Translating gives CASSLRPTGIWEQYF.

This clonotype has just a few counts. CDR3 loop: CASSHRGGREDEQFF. In nucleotides, the CDR3 is TGTGCCAGCAGCCATCGGGGGGGCCGAGAAGATGAGCAGTTCTTC. This chain connects TRBV5-4 to TRBJ2-1, with 8 bases matching TRBD2. Trimming cost V 4 bases and J 8 bases; bases outside gene matches: 11. The CDR3 length is 15 residues. CDR1 and CDR2 from the germline V gene are SGHNT and YYREEE (reference sequence).

This clonotype was detected ten times or more. V and J are TRBV5-5 and TRBJ2-7; 12 bases match TRBD1. The CDR3 is 14 amino acids. The ends lost 4 bases at V and 4 bases at J; junction bases unmatched: 3. Germline V lookup: CDR1 SGHKS, CDR2 YYEKEE (reference sequence). CDR3 in DNA: TGTGCCAGCAGCCCGGGACAGGGGGCTTACGAGCAGTACTTC. This translates into CASSPGQGAYEQYF.

This clonotype was counted ten times or more. The chain carries TRBV3-1 and TRBJ1-2; no reliable D call. Germline CDR1 reads LGHDT; CDR2 reads YNNKEL (reference sequence). CDR3 length: 12 residues. Trimming cost V 2 bases and J 7 bases, with 8 bases left between them. CDR3 sequence (DNA): TGTGCCAGCAGCCAATCGTGGGTTGGCTACACCTTC. Translating gives CASSQSWVGYTF.

This clonotype was recorded a few times. This chain links TRBV9 with TRBJ1-2, with D hard to call. The CDR3 covers 15 residues. CDR1 is SGDLS and CDR2 is YYNGEE in the germline V gene. Trimming took off 3 bases at V and 3 bases at J, with 15 bases between the two ends. The CDR3 sequence: CASSAPGPTDYGYTF. CDR3 sequence (DNA): TGTGCCAGCAGCGCTCCGGGCCCAACGGACTATGGCTACACCTTC.

The sample holds a few counts of this clonotype. This chain joins TRBV18 and TRBJ1-2; D not certain. V lost 1 base, J lost 0 bases, and 6 bases lay in between. CDR1 and CDR2 from the germline V gene are KGHSH and LQKENI. This CDR3 spans 14 amino acids. This CDR3 is CASSPQGANYGYTF. The CDR3 nucleotides read TGTGCCAGCTCACCACAGGGAGCTAACTATGGCTACACCTTC.

The V gene is TRBV6-5, the J gene TRBJ2-7; a weak D match, TRBD1 (5 bases). V lost 2 bases and J lost 0, with 8 bases in between. This CDR3 region has 14 residues. CDR1 is MNHEY, CDR2 SVGAGI, per germline. The CDR3 DNA reads as TGTGCCAGCAGTTACAAGGGGTTCTCCTACGAGCAGTACTTC. This encodes CASSYKGFSYEQYF.

This clonotype turned up a few times. The chain couples TRBV20-1 to TRBJ2-7; 12 bases are a match to TRBD1. Germline CDR1 reads DFQATT; CDR2 reads SNEGSKA (reference sequence). The CDR3 runs 15 residues. The ends lost 1 base at V and 6 bases at J; junction bases unmatched: 7. Here the CDR3 reads CSARVVGQGAAEQYF. As DNA, the CDR3 is TGCAGTGCTAGAGTAGTGGGACAGGGGGCGGCCGAGCAGTACTTC.

This clonotype was seen at least ten times. The rearrangement uses TRBV28 and TRBJ2-7; 12 nucleotides agree with TRBD2. J gave up 7 bases and V 5 bases, and 3 bases lay outside the gene matches. CDR1 and CDR2 from the germline V gene are MDHEN and SYDVKM. CDR3 length: 13 residues. The CDR3 DNA reads TGTGCCAGCAGTCCGGGGACTAGCGGGGAGCAGTACTTC. This encodes CASSPGTSGEQYF. The entire variable domain, with the rest obtained from reference TRBV28 and TRBJ2-7, is as follows: DVKVTQSSRYLVKRTGEKVFLECVQDMDHENMFWYRQDPGLGLRLIYFSYDVKMKEKGDIPEGYSVSREKKERFSLILESASTNQTSMYLCASSPGTSGEQYFGPGTRLTVT.

In its sample, this clonotype was seen a few times. The CDR3 spells CASSQSGPGQDTGELFF. Written as DNA, the CDR3 is TGCGCCAGCAGTCAATCTGGCCCGGGGCAGGACACCGGGGAGCTGTTTTTT. The chain uses TRBV23-1 and TRBJ2-2; D could derive from TRBD1 or TRBD2 (5 bases each). TRBV23-1 is classed as an ORF, of uncertain function. The CDR3 runs to 17 residues. Trimming stripped 0 bases from V and 3 bases from J, with 14 bases between.

This clonotype was counted only a few times. The chain carries TRBV7-9 and TRBJ2-3; TRBD1 matches 8 bases. This CDR3 comprises 15 residues. CDR1 and CDR2 from the germline V gene are SEHNR and FQNEAQ (reference sequence). The trim removed 4 bases at V and 1 base at J, leaving 4 bases unmatched. The CDR3 DNA follows: TGTGCCAGCAGCTCGGACAGGGCTGGCACAGATACGCAGTATTTT. Amino acid sequence: CASSSDRAGTDTQYF.

This clonotype showed up many times. The chain recombines TRBV29-1 with TRBJ1-1, with no clear D. This CDR3 has 12 amino acids. V dropped 6 bases and J dropped 6 bases, with 14 bases sitting between them. The germline gives CDR1 SQVTM, CDR2 ANQGSEA. In DNA, the CDR3 is TGCAGCGTCGCCCCCGCAGGCGCTGAAGCTTTCTTT. The encoded protein is CSVAPAGAEAFF.

This clonotype was recorded many times. The chain has TRBV20-1 and TRBJ2-1; 14 bases are a match to TRBD2. The length of the CDR3 is 18 residues. Trimming took 4 bases from V and 4 from J; bases not matched to a gene: 12. Germline values: CDR1 DFQATT, CDR2 SNEGSKA (reference sequence). CDR3 sequence reads: CSATKSGTSGGLYNEQFF. The CDR3, as DNA: TGCAGTGCTACCAAATCAGGGACTAGCGGGGGTTTATACAATGAGCAGTTCTTC.

This clonotype came up many times. The chain employs TRBV5-5 and TRBJ2-3, with D possibly matching TRBD2 (6 bases). Trimming pared 7 bases from V and 1 base from J, leaving 16 bases between. The CDR3 is made up of 15 amino acids. Germline values: CDR1 SGHKS, CDR2 YYEKEE (reference sequence). The CDR3 protein is CASPGTGLGTDTQYF. The CDR3 nucleotides read TGTGCCAGCCCGGGTACGGGACTCGGCACAGATACGCAGTATTTT.

This rearrangement joins TRBV13 to TRBJ2-5; 11 bases match TRBD2. V gave up 0 bases and J gave up 2 bases; unmatched junction bases: 5. This CDR3 region has 17 residues. Germline lookup yields CDR1 PRHDT and CDR2 FYEKMQ (reference sequence). CDR3 loop: CASSLGAGTSGQETQYF. CDR3 bases: TGTGCCAGCAGCTTAGGGGCCGGGACTAGCGGACAAGAGACCCAGTACTTC.

The chain recombines TRBV6-2 or TRBV6-3 with TRBJ2-7; D possibly matches TRBD1 or TRBD2 (5 bases each). The CDR3 consists of 15 residues. V was cut by 1 base and J by 5 bases, with 15 bases left in between. The V gene's germline CDR1 is MNHEY and CDR2 SVGEGT. CDR3 in DNA: TGTGCCAGCAGTTACTACGACGGGCCGGGACACGAGCAGTACTTC. It translates to CASSYYDGPGHEQYF.

The sample holds many counts of this clonotype. V gene TRBV25-1 combines with J gene TRBJ2-2; a weak D match, TRBD1 (6 bases). V was trimmed by 4 bases and J by 2 bases, leaving 11 bases between them. Per germline, CDR1 MGHDK and CDR2 SYGVNS. CDR3 length: 15 amino acids. The CDR3 loop is CASSGNRDNTGELFF. The DNA for the CDR3 is TGTGCCAGCAGTGGAAACAGGGACAACACCGGGGAGCTGTTTTTT.

The sample holds many counts of this clonotype. This sequence joins TRBV27 and TRBJ2-1; 9 bases are shared with TRBD1. This CDR3 has 19 residues. Trimming removed 1 base from V and 6 bases from J; junction bases left unmatched: 16. Germline CDR1 MNHEY, CDR2 SMNVEV (reference sequence). CDR3 loop: CASSLFFRDRVLDRNEQFF. In nucleotides, the CDR3 is TGTGCCAGCAGTTTATTCTTTCGGGACAGGGTTTTGGACCGCAATGAGCAGTTCTTC.

The J gene is TRBJ2-7, the V gene TRBV11-2; 15 bases agree with TRBD2. Germline-derived CDR1 and CDR2 are SGHAT and FQNNGV. CDR3 length equals 19 residues. The V segment lost 4 bases and the J segment 6 bases; nucleotides outside the gene matches: 16. CDR3: CASSSSYWTSGGEGSEQYF. In DNA, the CDR3 is TGTGCCAGCAGCTCATCCTACTGGACTAGCGGGGGGGAAGGGAGCGAGCAGTACTTC. The complete variable domain, with remaining parts taken from reference TRBV11-2 and TRBJ2-7, reads EAGVAQSPRYKIIEKRQSVAFWCNPISGHATLYWYQQILGQGPKLLIQFQNNGVVDDSQLPKDRFSAERLKGVDSTLKIQPAKLEDSAVYLCASSSSYWTSGGEGSEQYFGPGTRLTVT.

Ten or more counts support this clonotype. V is TRBV7-9 and J is TRBJ2-3; a possible D gene is TRBD2 (5 bases). This CDR3 spans 14 amino acids. V lost 2 bases and J lost 2, with 8 bases in between. Germline V gives CDR1 SEHNR, CDR2 FQNEAQ (reference sequence). The CDR3 spells CASSLYGDTDTQYF. CDR3 nucleotides: TGTGCCAGCAGCTTATACGGGGACACAGATACGCAGTATTTT.

This clonotype was detected only a few times. The V call is TRBV29-1, the J call TRBJ2-1; TRBD2 matches 9 bases. CDR1 is SQVTM and CDR2 is ANQGSEA in the germline V gene. V gave up 0 bases and J gave up 7 bases; unmatched junction bases: 7. The CDR3 consists of 15 residues. CDR3 nucleotide sequence: TGCAGCGTTGAAGATCTTAGCGGGGGTTTGAATGAGCAGTTCTTC. This translates into CSVEDLSGGLNEQFF.

This chain links TRBV6-2 or TRBV6-3 with TRBJ1-1; D possibly corresponds to TRBD1 (5 bases). Trimming shortened V by 0 bases and J by 3 bases, and 11 bases separated the two germline ends. In germline, CDR1 is MNHEY, CDR2 SVGEGT. This CDR3 spans 15 amino acids. This CDR3 is CASSYSDAGDTEAFF. CDR3 coding DNA: TGTGCCAGCAGTTACTCGGACGCGGGGGACACTGAAGCTTTCTTT.